The 29 T cell receptor beta chains listed next were all sequenced from one sample in a study of spatial heterogeneity in lung cancer. Findings of the study overall: In tumors, expanded intratumoral alpha and beta TCR counts tracked mutation counts.

The time point is: sample taken at primary tumor resection. Antigens of these TCRs are unknown. From the 5' RACE reads, TCRdb called clonotypes with MiXCR, one entry per CDR3 protein. The sample lists 1,500 to 2,500 distinct CDR3 sequences; almost 8.5% were seen once. The sequences come from lung tumor tissue, collected at surgery. The origin of the receptors is a male donor with early-stage non-small cell lung cancer.

This clonotype is deemed medium-sized. The rearrangement links TRBV20-1 to TRBJ2-7; 9 bases align to TRBD2. V shed 0 bases and J 1 base; nucleotides not matched to a gene: 4. The CDR3 extends over 15 amino acids. Looked up from germline, CDR1 is DFQATT and CDR2 is SNEGSKA (reference sequence). This CDR3 is CSARDPSGTSYEQYV. The CDR3 coding sequence is TGCAGTGCTAGAGATCCTAGCGGGACGTCCTACGAGCAGTACGTC.

This clonotype is deemed medium-sized. V usage is TRBV18 and J usage is TRBJ2-6, with D hard to call. This CDR3 has 16 amino acids. Germline V gene sequence: CDR1 KGHSH, CDR2 LQKENI. Trimming removed 2 bases at V and 0 bases at J, with 8 bases between. The CDR3 bases are TGTGCCAGCTCACCAGCTGCTTTCTCTGGGGCCAACGTCCTGACTTTC. This codes for CASSPAAFSGANVLTF.

By proportion, this clonotype is medium-sized (0.01 to 0.1%). The chain is built from TRBV2 and TRBJ1-5; D uncertain. V was trimmed by 4 bases and J by 2 bases, leaving 6 bases between them. Germline CDR1 reads SNHLY; CDR2 reads FYNNEI. This CDR3 is 13 amino acids long. The CDR3 DNA reads TGTGCCAGCAGTGTGGAGGGCAATCAGCCCCAGCATTTT. Residues: CASSVEGNQPQHF.

This clonotype came up a few times. The gene calls are TRBV7-9 and TRBJ1-6; D is ambiguous. This CDR3 region has 14 residues. Germline V gives CDR1 SEHNR, CDR2 FQNEAQ (reference sequence). V lost 4 bases and J 5 bases, leaving 9 bases between the germline ends. The CDR3 DNA sequence: TGTGCCAGCAGCTATGGCGGCCATAATTCACCCCTCCACTTT. Protein sequence: CASSYGGHNSPLHF.

This clonotype is medium-sized within its sample. The rearrangement joins TRBV7-2 to TRBJ2-3, with 12 bases identical to TRBD2. The trim removed 5 bases at V and 4 bases at J, leaving 7 bases unmatched. CDR1 is SGHTA and CDR2 is FQGNSA in the germline V gene. CDR3 length: 16 amino acids. CDR3: CASSTRLAGVADTQYF. The CDR3 DNA reads TGTGCCAGCAGCACCCGACTAGCGGGAGTTGCAGATACGCAGTATTTT.

This clonotype counts as medium-sized. The chain combines TRBV5-6 with TRBJ2-5; TRBD1 matches at 9 bases. Germline lookup yields CDR1 SGHDT and CDR2 YYEEEE. This CDR3 has 18 amino acids. Losses at the gene ends were 2 bases for V and 5 bases for J; bases not matched to a gene: 16. CDR3: CASSLWGRMGTGQETQYF. CDR3 nucleotide sequence: TGTGCCAGCAGCTTATGGGGCCGGATGGGGACAGGGCAGGAGACCCAGTACTTC.

This clonotype is medium-sized within its sample. J is TRBJ1-4 and V is TRBV18; TRBD1 matches at 7 bases. The CDR3 is 15 amino acids. The V segment lost 3 bases and the J segment 6 bases; nucleotides outside the gene matches: 7. Per germline, CDR1 KGHSH and CDR2 LQKENI. CDR3 in DNA: TGTGCCAGCTCACCTCGGACAGGTTGGGATGAAAAACTGTTTTTT. It encodes CASSPRTGWDEKLFF. Together with reference TRBV18 and TRBJ1-4, the CDR3 gives the full variable domain: NAGVMQNPRHLVRRRGQEARLRCSPMKGHSHVYWYRQLPEEGLKFMVYLQKENIIDESGMPKERFSAEFPKEGPSILRIQQVVRGDSAAYFCASSPRTGWDEKLFFGSGTQLSVL.

By share, this clonotype ranks as medium-sized. The J gene is TRBJ2-1, the V gene TRBV6-2 or TRBV6-3, with 7 bases aligning to TRBD1. The germline V gene has CDR1 MNHEY and CDR2 SVGEGT. V dropped 6 bases and J dropped 7; count of bases not matched to a gene: 3. This CDR3 is built from 12 residues. CDR3 bases: TGTGCCAGCAGGGGGACAGCTAATGAGCAGTTCTTC. It codes for CASRGTANEQFF.

This clonotype is medium-sized. The chain links TRBV5-1 to TRBJ2-2, with 7 bases identical to TRBD1. This CDR3 contains 16 residues. Germline CDR1 reads SGHRS; CDR2 reads YFSETQ. With V trimmed by 2 bases and J by 2 bases, 6 bases remained unmatched. This chain's CDR3 is CASSFGDRANTGELFF. In DNA form, the CDR3 reads TGCGCCAGCAGCTTTGGGGACAGAGCTAACACCGGGGAGCTGTTTTTT.

This clonotype counts as medium-sized (0.01 to 0.1%). The chain recombines TRBV20-1 with TRBJ2-1; a weak D match, TRBD1 (6 bases). Germline CDR1 and CDR2: DFQATT and SNEGSKA (reference sequence). The V end lost 4 bases, the J end lost 2 bases, and 9 bases lay between the germline ends. The CDR3 sequence is 13 residues long. CDR3 region: CSAKGQPYNEQFF. Written as DNA, the CDR3 is TGCAGTGCTAAAGGACAGCCCTACAATGAGCAGTTCTTC.

The chain employs TRBV5-1 and TRBJ1-1; D ambiguous. Trimming took 3 bases from V and 3 from J, leaving 12 bases between them. CDR3 length equals 14 residues. Per the germline V gene, CDR1 is SGHRS and CDR2 is YFSETQ. CDR3 amino acids: CASSYDIRDTEAFF. CDR3 sequence (DNA): TGCGCCAGCAGCTATGACATTCGAGACACTGAAGCTTTCTTT. Full variable domain (remainder filled in from reference TRBV5-1 and TRBJ1-1): KAGVTQTPRYLIKTRGQQVTLSCSPISGHRSVSWYQQTPGQGLQFLFEYFSETQRNKGNFPGRFSGRQFSNSRSEMNVSTLELGDSALYLCASSYDIRDTEAFFGQGTRLTVV.

By proportion, this clonotype is medium-sized (0.01 to 0.1%). The chain recombines TRBV6-5 with TRBJ1-4; D may be TRBD1 (6 bases). V lost 6 bases and J lost 7, with 18 bases in between. Germline loops: CDR1 MNHEY, CDR2 SVGAGI. The CDR3 extends over 15 amino acids. CDR3 sequence (DNA): TGTGCCAGCAGCCTAGGGGGGCCTGGGAGTGAAAAACTGTTTTTT. This gives the protein CASSLGGPGSEKLFF.

By sample share, this clonotype is medium-sized. The chain couples TRBV10-3 to TRBJ2-7; 7 bases line up with TRBD1. The CDR3 is made up of 15 amino acids. Germline CDR1 and CDR2: ENHRY and SYGVKD. V trimming: 3 bases; J trimming: 7 bases; junction bases outside the gene matches: 12. The CDR3 reads CAISDGGQVKEEQYF. The CDR3 DNA sequence: TGTGCCATCAGTGATGGAGGACAGGTAAAGGAAGAGCAGTACTTC.

This clonotype is medium-sized (0.01 to 0.1%) by share. The chain is built from TRBV2 and TRBJ2-3; TRBD1 is a possible D gene (6 bases). Trimming removed 4 bases from V and 2 bases from J, with 10 bases in between. Per germline, CDR1 SNHLY and CDR2 FYNNEI. The CDR3 has 14 amino acids. As DNA, the CDR3 is TGTGCCAGCAGTGTGGGGGCCCTCACAGATACGCAGTATTTT. It is translated as CASSVGALTDTQYF.

By share, this clonotype counts as medium-sized. The chain links TRBV6-5 to TRBJ2-7, with 8 bases that match TRBD2. J gave up 3 bases and V 2 bases, and 6 bases lay outside the gene matches. Looked up from germline, CDR1 is MNHEY and CDR2 is SVGAGI. This CDR3 contains 15 residues. CDR3 residues: CASSYHLTSVYEQYF. The CDR3 DNA reads as TGTGCCAGCAGTTACCACCTGACTAGCGTCTACGAGCAGTACTTC.

The sample holds a few counts of this clonotype. The V call is TRBV5-1, the J call TRBJ2-1, with a tentative D call TRBD2 (6 bases). The CDR3 is 12 residues long. The germline gives CDR1 SGHRS, CDR2 YFSETQ. The ends were cut back, 2 bases at V and 8 bases at J, with 8 bases in the middle. The CDR3 DNA sequence: TGCGCCAGCAGCTTACGCGGGGATGAGCAGTTCTTC. It yields the protein CASSLRGDEQFF.

This clonotype is deemed large (0.1 to 1%). The J gene is TRBJ2-3, the V gene TRBV3-1; the D is unclear. V was cut by 4 bases and J by 2 bases, with 4 bases left in between. Germline CDR1 reads LGHDT; CDR2 reads YNNKEL (reference sequence). The length of the CDR3 is 12 residues. The chain's CDR3 is CASSLNTDTQYF. The CDR3 DNA reads TGTGCCAGCAGCCTAAACACAGATACGCAGTATTTT.

This clonotype is deemed medium-sized (0.01 to 0.1%). The chain employs TRBV18 and TRBJ1-1; no definite D call. Trimming removed 3 bases from V and 1 base from J, with 6 bases in between. Per germline, CDR1 KGHSH and CDR2 LQKENI. The CDR3 is 13 amino acids. The CDR3 nucleotides are TGTGCCAGCTCACCCGGAGGGAACACTGAAGCTTTCTTT. Encoded protein: CASSPGGNTEAFF.

In its sample, this clonotype ranks as medium-sized. This sequence joins TRBV11-3 and TRBJ2-2; 7 bases line up with TRBD1. The CDR3 sequence is 14 residues long. The V and J ends lost 5 bases and 3 bases, in that order; junction bases with no gene match: 3. CDR1 SGHNT and CDR2 YENEEA come from the germline V gene. CDR3 protein: CASSAQGDTGELFF. CDR3 nucleotide sequence: TGTGCCAGCAGCGCCCAGGGGGACACCGGGGAGCTGTTTTTT.

At least ten counts were recorded for this clonotype. The CDR3 here is CASSLGALGTSGSEQFF. DNA of the CDR3: TGCGCCAGCAGCCTGGGGGCGTTGGGGACTAGCGGGAGTGAGCAGTTCTTC. The genes are TRBV5-1 and TRBJ2-1; 14 bases match TRBD2. Germline trimming cut 4 bases from V and 9 bases from J; bases unmatched to any gene: 12. CDR3 size: 17 residues. Germline values: CDR1 SGHRS, CDR2 YFSETQ.

This clonotype came up a few times. The V call is TRBV3-1, the J call TRBJ2-5, with no clear D. Germline lookup yields CDR1 LGHDT and CDR2 YNNKEL (reference sequence). Trimming took 1 base from V and 2 from J, leaving 11 bases between them. CDR3 length equals 15 residues. In DNA form, the CDR3 reads TGTGCCAGCAGCCAAGGACAATTGCGGCAAGAGACCCAGTACTTC. It encodes CASSQGQLRQETQYF.

This clonotype is termed medium-sized (0.01 to 0.1%). The gene calls are TRBV6-1 and TRBJ1-1, with no clear D. This CDR3 has 10 amino acids. The V and J ends lost 1 base and 9 bases respectively, with 3 bases between them. CDR1 and CDR2 (germline): MNHNS, SASEGT. CDR3 DNA: TGTGCCAGCAGTGAAGTGCAAGCTTTCTTT. It yields the protein CASSEVQAFF.

By share, this clonotype ranks as medium-sized. The J gene is TRBJ2-5, the V gene TRBV5-1; 13 bases are shared with TRBD2. Germline lookup yields CDR1 SGHRS and CDR2 YFSETQ. The CDR3 spans 15 residues. After removal of 4 bases from V and 5 bases from J, the junction contained 5 bases not matched to a gene. CDR3 sequence: CASSLGTSGKETQYF. CDR3 nucleotide sequence: TGCGCCAGCAGCCTAGGGACTAGCGGGAAGGAGACCCAGTACTTC.

By sample share, this clonotype is medium-sized. This chain uses TRBV10-1 with TRBJ2-3; D gene ambiguous. The CDR3 extends over 14 amino acids. Trimming removed 2 bases from V and 3 bases from J, with 9 bases in between. Per the germline V gene, CDR1 is WNHNN and CDR2 is SYGVQD (reference sequence). The CDR3 spells CASSERTITDTQYF. DNA of the CDR3: TGCGCCAGCAGTGAGAGGACGATAACAGATACGCAGTATTTT.

This clonotype is labeled medium-sized (0.01 to 0.1%). The chain carries TRBV5-1 and TRBJ1-5; D unresolved. The CDR3 is made up of 13 amino acids. V lost 3 bases and J 8 bases, leaving 12 bases between the germline ends. CDR1 is SGHRS and CDR2 is YFSETQ in the germline V gene. CDR3 DNA: TGCGCCAGCAGCTCCTCGCCCAACGAGCCCCAGCATTTT. Its protein is CASSSSPNEPQHF.

This clonotype has at least ten counts. The V gene is TRBV7-2, the J gene TRBJ2-1, with 13 nucleotides matching TRBD2. V dropped 4 bases and J dropped 7; count of bases not matched to a gene: 7. In germline, CDR1 is SGHTA, CDR2 FQGNSA. The CDR3 has 16 residues. CDR3 amino acids: CASSSRLAGGYNEQFF. The CDR3 DNA is TGTGCCAGCAGCTCCCGACTAGCGGGAGGATATAATGAGCAGTTCTTC.

By its share, this clonotype is medium-sized (0.01 to 0.1%). The gene calls are TRBV6-2 or TRBV6-3 and TRBJ2-3; D call uncertain. Trimming left V 6 bases short and J 6 bases short, with 7 bases between. The V gene's germline CDR1 is MNHEY and CDR2 SVGEGT. CDR3 size: 11 residues. CDR3 sequence reads: CASSSWDTQYF. CDR3 nucleotide sequence: TGTGCCAGCAGCTCATGGGATACGCAGTATTTT.

In its sample, this clonotype is medium-sized (0.01 to 0.1%). The chain recombines TRBV6-5 with TRBJ2-5; D remains ambiguous. Germline lookup yields CDR1 MNHEY and CDR2 SVGAGI. The CDR3 length is 15 residues. The V end lost 2 bases, the J end lost 0 bases, and 10 bases lay between the germline ends. CDR3 sequence: CASSYAPRDQETQYF. The CDR3 coding sequence is TGTGCCAGCAGTTACGCCCCTCGTGACCAAGAGACCCAGTACTTC.

This clonotype is medium-sized (0.01 to 0.1%) within its sample. This sequence joins TRBV7-2 and TRBJ2-7, with TRBD2 as a possible D gene (5 bases). CDR3 length equals 14 residues. Germline CDR1 SGHTA, CDR2 FQGNSA. Trimming cost V 5 bases and J 1 base, with 12 bases left between them. CDR3 in amino acids: CASSPRAGSYEQYF. The CDR3, as DNA: TGTGCCAGCAGCCCCCGCGCGGGTTCCTACGAGCAGTACTTC.